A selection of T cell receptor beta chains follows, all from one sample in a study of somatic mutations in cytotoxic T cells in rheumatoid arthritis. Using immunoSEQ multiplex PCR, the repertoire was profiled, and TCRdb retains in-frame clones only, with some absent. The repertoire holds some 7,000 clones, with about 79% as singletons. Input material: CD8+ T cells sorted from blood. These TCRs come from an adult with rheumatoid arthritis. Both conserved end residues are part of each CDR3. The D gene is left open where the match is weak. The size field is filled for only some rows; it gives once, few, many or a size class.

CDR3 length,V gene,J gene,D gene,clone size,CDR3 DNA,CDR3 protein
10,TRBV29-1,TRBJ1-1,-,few,TGCAGCATCTTGAACACTGAAGCTTTCTTT,CSILNTEAFF
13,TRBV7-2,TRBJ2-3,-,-,TGTGCCAGCAGCTTAGGCGTGTTGGATACGCAGTATTTT,CASSLGVLDTQYF
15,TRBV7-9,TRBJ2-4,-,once,TGTGCCAGCAGCTTAGCCCTCGGACAAGTAAACATTCAGTACTTC,CASSLALGQVNIQYF
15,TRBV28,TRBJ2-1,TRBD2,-,TGTGCCAGCAGTTTACTGCCTAGCGGGGACAATGAGCAGTTCTTC,CASSLLPSGDNEQFF
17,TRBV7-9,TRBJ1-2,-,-,TGTGCCAGCAGCTTTGGGACACCCCAAGAGTTGGGCTATGGCTACACCTTC,CASSFGTPQELGYGYTF
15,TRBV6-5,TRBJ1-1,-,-,TGTGCCAGCAAGGTGGTGCAGGGATTGAACACTGAAGCTTTCTTT,CASKVVQGLNTEAFF
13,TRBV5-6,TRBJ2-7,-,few,TGTGCCAGCAGCTTGGCAGGGAGCTACGAGCAGTACTTC,CASSLAGSYEQYF
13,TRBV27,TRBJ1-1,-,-,TGTGCCAGCAGTCCCCGTAGCAACACTGAAGCTTTCTTT,CASSPRSNTEAFF
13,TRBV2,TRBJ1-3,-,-,TGTGCCAGCAGGGTCCCGGATGTTTACACCATATATTTT,CASRVPDVYTIYF
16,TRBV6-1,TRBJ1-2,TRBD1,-,TGTGCCAGCAGTGAGCCGGGCAGGGGGCGCGTCTATGGCTACACCTTC,CASSEPGRGRVYGYTF
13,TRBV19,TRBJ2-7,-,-,TGTGCCAGTAGTATAGGGAACAGCCCAGCGCAGTACTTC,CASSIGNSPAQYF
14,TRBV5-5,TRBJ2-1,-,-,TGTGCCAGCAGCTTGAAGTTTCCCAATATTGAGCAGTTCTTC,CASSLKFPNIEQFF
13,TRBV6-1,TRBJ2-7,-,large,TGTGCCAGCAGTGAAGGGGAGACCTACGAGCAGTACTTC,CASSEGETYEQYF
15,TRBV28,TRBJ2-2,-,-,TGTGCCACCCGGGACGTCTCCACGAACACCGGGGAGCTGTTTTTT,CATRDVSTNTGELFF
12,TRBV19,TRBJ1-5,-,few,TGTGCCAGTAGTGGATGGGTGCAGCCCCAGCATTTT,CASSGWVQPQHF
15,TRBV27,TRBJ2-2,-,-,TGTGCCAGCAGCTGGATTCCCCCCAACACCGGGGAGCTGTTTTTT,CASSWIPPNTGELFF
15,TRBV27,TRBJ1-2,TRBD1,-,TGTGCCAGCGGAACGACCCCGGGACAGATTTATGGCTACACCTTC,CASGTTPGQIYGYTF
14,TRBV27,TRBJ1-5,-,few,TGTGCCAGCAGTTATCAGGATAGCAATCAGCCCCAGCATTTT,CASSYQDSNQPQHF
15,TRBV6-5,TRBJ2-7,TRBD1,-,TGTGCCAGCAGTTTAAGACAGGGGCACTCCTACGAGCAGTACTTC,CASSLRQGHSYEQYF
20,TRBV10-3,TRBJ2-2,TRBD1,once,TGTGCCATCAGTGAGTCGGACGGTTTAATAGGGACAGGACTCACCGGGGAGCTGTTTTTT,CAISESDGLIGTGLTGELFF
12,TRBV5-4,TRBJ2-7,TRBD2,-,TGTGCCAGCAGGGGGACTAGCTACGAGCAGTGCTTC,CASRGTSYEQCF
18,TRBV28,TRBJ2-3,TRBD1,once,TGTGCCAGCAGTCGACGGATCACCGGGACAGTGGTGGCAGATACGCAGTATTTT,CASSRRITGTVVADTQYF
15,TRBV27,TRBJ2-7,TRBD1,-,TGTGCCAGCAGCCGGACAGGGCCCGGGCCATACGAGCAGTACTTC,CASSRTGPGPYEQYF
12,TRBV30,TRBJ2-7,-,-,TGTGCCTGCTGGACAGAAAGTTACGAGCAGTACTTC,CACWTESYEQYF
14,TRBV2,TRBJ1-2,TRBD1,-,TGTGCCAGCAGTCCAACAGGGGCAGTCTATGGCTACACCTTC,CASSPTGAVYGYTF
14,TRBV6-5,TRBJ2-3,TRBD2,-,TGTGCCAGCACTATAGCGGGTAGCACAGATACGCAGTATTTT,CASTIAGSTDTQYF
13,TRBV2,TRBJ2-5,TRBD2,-,TGTGCCACATCCGGGGGGATCCAAGAGACCCAGTACTTC,CATSGGIQETQYF
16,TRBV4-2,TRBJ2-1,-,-,TGTGCCAGCAGCCAAACTAGGAGCGGCTCCTACAATGAGCAGTTCTTC,CASSQTRSGSYNEQFF
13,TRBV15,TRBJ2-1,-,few,TGTGCCACCAGCAGAGGTAGGCCGTATGAGCAGTTCTTC,CATSRGRPYEQFF
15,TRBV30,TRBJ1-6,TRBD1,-,TGTGCCTGGAGCTACGGACAGGGAATCTATTCACCCCTCCACTTT,CAWSYGQGIYSPLHF
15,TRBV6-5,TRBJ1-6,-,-,TGTGCCAGCAGTTACTCCGGAGGGGAGGGTTCACCCCTCCACTTT,CASSYSGGEGSPLHF
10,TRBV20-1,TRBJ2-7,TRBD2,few,TGCAGTGCGATTAATCGGGGACTACTCTTC,CSAINRGLLF
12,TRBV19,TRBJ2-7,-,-,TGTGCCAGTAGTATCTCCGGGAACGAGCAGTACTTC,CASSISGNEQYF
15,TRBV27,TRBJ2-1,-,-,TGTGCCAGCAGTCCCCCAGGGGTGGGCTACAATGAGCAGTTCTTC,CASSPPGVGYNEQFF
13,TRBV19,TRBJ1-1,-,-,TGTGCCAGTACCCCGAGTTGGGGAGAGGCGACTTTCTTT,CASTPSWGEATFF
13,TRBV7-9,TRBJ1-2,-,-,TGTGCCAGCAGCTTATATGGCAGCCATGGCTACACCTTC,CASSLYGSHGYTF
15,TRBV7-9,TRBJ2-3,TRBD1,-,TGTGCCAGCAGCCTCCGGGACAGGGACCCAGATACGCAGTATTTT,CASSLRDRDPDTQYF
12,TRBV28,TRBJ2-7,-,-,TGTGCCAGCAAACAGTTTATGAGTGAGCAGTACTTC,CASKQFMSEQYF
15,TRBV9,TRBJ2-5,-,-,TGTGCCAGCAGCGTTACCGGGACTGTCCAAGAGACCCAGTACTTC,CASSVTGTVQETQYF
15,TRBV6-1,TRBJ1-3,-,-,TGTGCCAGCAGTGGATTGATGGGGGGGCAAAGCACCATATATTTT,CASSGLMGGQSTIYF